Following are 2 T cell receptor beta chains from one sample sequenced in a study of cytomegalovirus exposure and HLA in healthy donors. The PCR ran on 60 Vbeta and 13 Jbeta primers. Profiled with immunoSEQ multiplex PCR; TCRdb holds only in-frame clones, not every one. Here the sample table reports approximately 110,000 clones. Input material: PBMCs. Every receptor here comes from a man in his forties in good health and CMV-seronegative.

V and J are TRBV7-2 and TRBJ1-1, with 11 positions matching TRBD1. The CDR3 is 15 amino acids. Germline values: CDR1 SGHTA, CDR2 FQGNSA. J was trimmed by 5 bases and V by 5 bases; bases with no gene match: 7. The CDR3 sequence is CASSKEGTGGTEAFF. CDR3 bases: TGTGCCAGCAGCAAAGAGGGGACAGGGGGGACTGAAGCTTTCTTT. Filled out from reference TRBV7-2 and TRBJ1-1, the complete variable domain reads GAGVSQSPSNKVTEKGKDVELRCDPISGHTALYWYRQSLGQGLEFLIYFQGNSAPDKSGLPSDRFSAERTGGSVSTLTIQRTQQEDSAVYLCASSKEGTGGTEAFFGQGTRLTVV.

V is TRBV29-1 and J is TRBJ2-2; the match to TRBD2 covers 10 bases. Per germline, CDR1 SQVTM and CDR2 ANQGSEA. The CDR3 extends over 14 amino acids. With 6 bases clipped from V and 6 bases from J, the junction kept 7 bases outside the gene matches. CDR3 sequence: CSVSGRAGAGELFF. The CDR3 DNA sequence: TGCAGCGTCAGCGGGAGGGCCGGGGCCGGGGAGCTGTTTTTT.